The 13 T cell receptor beta chains below all came from one sample that was sequenced in a study of preoperative IRX-2 immunotherapy in early breast cancer. Libraries were prepared by immunoSEQ multiplex PCR; TCRdb keeps only in-frame clonotypes and omits some of them. The repertoire consists of around 30,000 clones, with about 79% occurring once and the leading ten covering about 3.2%. Stated treatment: preoperative locoregional IRX-2 cytokine immunotherapy. The sample was collected from a patient treated with IRX-2 immunotherapy. All receptors derive from a human donor with breast cancer.

CDR3 amino acids: CSVEDVNYGYTF. CDR3 sequence (DNA): TGCAGCGTTGAAGATGTTAACTATGGCTACACCTTC. The chain couples TRBV29-1 to TRBJ1-2, with D unclear. This CDR3 contains 12 residues. Trimming cost V 0 bases and J 1 base, with 3 bases left between them. CDR1 is SQVTM and CDR2 is ANQGSEA in the germline V gene. The complete variable domain, with remaining parts taken from reference TRBV29-1 and TRBJ1-2, reads SAVISQKPSRDICQRGTSLTIQCQVDSQVTMMFWYRQQPGQSLTLIATANQGSEATYESGFVIDKFPISRPNLTFSTLTVSNMSPEDSSIYLCSVEDVNYGYTFGSGTRLTVV.

CDR3 protein: CASSQEPLPSGQPQHF. CDR3 bases: TGCGCCAGCAGCCAAGAGCCTTTACCCTCAGGTCAGCCCCAGCATTTT. This chain links TRBV4-1 with TRBJ1-5; D is unclear. Germline values: CDR1 MGHRA, CDR2 YSYEKL. The CDR3 covers 16 residues. Trimming cost V 0 bases and J 6 bases, with 15 bases left between them.

This chain uses TRBV6-8 with TRBJ2-1; TRBD2 matches 9 bases. The CDR3 loop spans 13 amino acids. Germline CDR1 MNHGY, CDR2 SAAAGT. V shed 8 bases and J 5 bases; nucleotides not matched to a gene: 4. The CDR3 here is CASRAGGHNEQFF. DNA for the CDR3: TGTGCCAGCCGAGCGGGGGGTCACAATGAGCAGTTCTTC.

This chain links TRBV19 with TRBJ2-2; D gene uncertain. The V and J ends lost 0 bases and 6 bases respectively, with 5 bases between them. The CDR3 spans 13 residues. Germline loops: CDR1 LNHDA, CDR2 SQIVND (reference sequence). The CDR3 here is CASSIENSGELFF. The CDR3 region has the DNA TGTGCCAGTAGTATAGAGAATTCCGGGGAGCTGTTTTTT.

CDR3 region: CASSYSATGYGYTF. The CDR3 region has the DNA TGTGCCAGCAGTTACTCGGCGACAGGGTATGGCTACACCTTC. The chain uses TRBV6-8 and TRBJ1-2, with TRBD1 matching over 7 bases. The germline CDR1 and CDR2 sequences are MNHGY and SAAAGT. CDR3 length: 14 residues. Germline trimming cut 0 bases from V and 5 bases from J; bases unmatched to any gene: 3.

This clone was seen only a few times. V gene TRBV6-8 combines with J gene TRBJ1-2; D is ambiguous. This CDR3 has 13 residues. V lost 2 bases and J 4 bases, leaving 8 bases between the germline ends. Germline CDR1 and CDR2: MNHGY and SAAAGT. CDR3 nucleotide sequence: TGTGCCAGCAGTTACGGTTCTGCCTATGGCTACACCTTC. Its protein product is CASSYGSAYGYTF.

The rearrangement joins TRBV28 to TRBJ2-7; no clear D. This CDR3 has 13 amino acids. Trimming left V 4 bases short and J 4 bases short, with 11 bases between. Germline V lookup: CDR1 MDHEN, CDR2 SYDVKM. CDR3 coding DNA: TGTGCCAGCAGTTCCCCGACACTTTACGAGCAGTACTTC. Amino acids: CASSSPTLYEQYF. The variable domain in full, completed from reference TRBV28 and TRBJ2-7, reads DVKVTQSSRYLVKRTGEKVFLECVQDMDHENMFWYRQDPGLGLRLIYFSYDVKMKEKGDIPEGYSVSREKKERFSLILESASTNQTSMYLCASSSPTLYEQYFGPGTRLTVT.

As DNA, the CDR3 is TGCGCCAGCAGCCGGGATTCCCAAACCCCCGTGGAGACCCAGTACTTC. Its protein product is CASSRDSQTPVETQYF. The chain joins TRBV5-1 to TRBJ2-5, with a weak D call TRBD2 (5 bases). This CDR3 comprises 16 residues. Looked up from germline, CDR1 is SGHRS and CDR2 is YFSETQ. Trimming cost V 4 bases and J 5 bases, with 21 bases left between them.

The chain employs TRBV5-1 and TRBJ2-7; D is possibly TRBD1 (6 bases). The germline gives CDR1 SGHRS, CDR2 YFSETQ. The V end was cut by 1 base, the J end by 0 bases, with 14 bases between. This CDR3 has 16 residues. CDR3 sequence: CASSLSWGHSSYEQYF. The CDR3 DNA reads TGCGCCAGCAGCTTGTCGTGGGGGCACAGCTCCTACGAGCAGTACTTC. Full variable domain (missing parts from reference TRBV5-1 and TRBJ2-7): KAGVTQTPRYLIKTRGQQVTLSCSPISGHRSVSWYQQTPGQGLQFLFEYFSETQRNKGNFPGRFSGRQFSNSRSEMNVSTLELGDSALYLCASSLSWGHSSYEQYFGPGTRLTVT.

The J gene is TRBJ1-1, the V gene TRBV28; TRBD1 might be the D (6 bases). Trimming removed 8 bases at V and 0 bases at J, with 10 bases between. The CDR3 totals 13 residues. CDR1 is MDHEN, CDR2 SYDVKM, per germline. CDR3 loop: CASGGLLNTEAFF. The DNA of the CDR3 is TGTGCCAGCGGGGGGCTCCTGAACACTGAAGCTTTCTTT.

The chain joins TRBV11-3 to TRBJ1-4; 7 positions match TRBD1. J was trimmed by 5 bases and V by 4 bases; bases with no gene match: 4. The length of the CDR3 is 14 residues. Germline V gene data show CDR1 as SGHNT and CDR2 as YENEEA. CDR3 sequence (DNA): TGTGCCAGCAGCTCGGACAGGTGGAATGAAAAACTGTTTTTT. This translates into CASSSDRWNEKLFF.

The rearrangement uses TRBV29-1 and TRBJ2-1, with TRBD2 matching over 7 bases. Looked up from germline, CDR1 is SQVTM and CDR2 is ANQGSEA. The CDR3 is 12 residues long. The CDR3 loop is CSGAGTYNEQFF. CDR3 bases: TGCAGTGGAGCGGGAACCTACAATGAGCAGTTCTTC.

The genes are TRBV28 and TRBJ1-2; 8 bases match TRBD1. CDR3 length: 12 amino acids. The V gene's germline CDR1 is MDHEN and CDR2 SYDVKM. Trimming removed 3 bases from V and 8 bases from J; junction bases left unmatched: 2. The CDR3 loop is CASSLTGVGYTF. The CDR3 DNA is TGTGCCAGCAGTTTGACAGGGGTAGGCTACACCTTC.